This is a list of T cell receptor beta chains from one sample in a study of blood T cell repertoires in COVID-19. The data were produced by immunoSEQ multiplex PCR, yet TCRdb's version contains in-frame clones alone and is incomplete. The sample lists roughly 230,000 clones, roughly 80% occurring once. The specimen sequenced was peripheral blood. The source is a woman aged 80 or over with acute or convalescent COVID-19. Each CDR3 is given with its conserved first and last residue. Each record gives: D gene, V gene, J gene, clone size, CDR3 DNA, CDR3 protein. The D gene is left open where the match is weak. Only part of the rows carry a size: once, few, many, or a class if the clone is expanded.

>NA|TRBV7-2|TRBJ1-6|NA
TGTGCCAGCAGCCGCGACTCAAATTCACCCCTCCACTTT
CASSRDSNSPLHF
>NA|TRBV3-1/TRBV3-2|TRBJ2-3|NA
TGTGCCAGCAGCCAAGGGCGGGACTCGACCACAGATACGCAGTATTTT
CASSQGRDSTTDTQYF
>TRBD1|TRBV25-1|TRBJ2-6|NA
TGTGCCAGCAACTACACAGGGGGCAGAAGTGGGGCCAACGTCCTGACTTTC
CASNYTGGRSGANVLTF
>TRBD1|TRBV5-1|TRBJ2-7|NA
TGCGCCAGCAGCCCACGACAGGGAACCTACGAGCAGTACTTC
CASSPRQGTYEQYF
>TRBD2|TRBV5-1|TRBJ2-3|NA
TGCGCCAGCAGCTTACCGGGACTAGCGATCACAGAAACGCAGTATTTT
CASSLPGLAITETQYF
>TRBD1|TRBV18|TRBJ2-5|NA
TGTGCCAGCTCATCCCGACAGGGCAAAGAGACCCAGTACTTC
CASSSRQGKETQYF
>NA|TRBV12-3/TRBV12-4|TRBJ2-7|once
TGTGCCGGCACCCAAGCTAGCTATTACGAGCAGTACTTC
CAGTQASYYEQYF
>TRBD1|TRBV3-1/TRBV3-2|TRBJ1-1|NA
TGTGCCAGCAGCCCTCTGGACAGGGGAGACACTGAAGCTTTCTTT
CASSPLDRGDTEAFF
>TRBD2|TRBV4-2|TRBJ2-2|NA
TGTGCCAGCAGCCAAGACGGGACTAGCGGGGTCCCCATCGGGGAGCTGTTTTTT
CASSQDGTSGVPIGELFF
>TRBD1|TRBV5-5|TRBJ1-6|NA
TGTGCCAGCAGCTACAGGGGAATGTCCCTCCACTTT
CASSYRGMSLHF
>NA|TRBV3-1/TRBV3-2|TRBJ2-5|few
TGTGCCAGCAGCCCCCACCGGGAGACCCAGTACTTC
CASSPHRETQYF
>NA|TRBV9|TRBJ2-5|NA
TGTGCCAGCAGCTCCCGGAGCCAAGAGACCCAGTACTTC
CASSSRSQETQYF
>TRBD2|TRBV6-4|TRBJ2-7|NA
TGTGCCAGCAGTGACTCGAACGGGACTAGCGGACCTTCTCGGACCTACGAGCAGTACTTC
CASSDSNGTSGPSRTYEQYF
>TRBD1|TRBV5-1|TRBJ1-2|NA
TGCGCCAGCAGCTTGGCCGCTGCGACACAGGGGTACTATGGCTACACCTTC
CASSLAAATQGYYGYTF
>TRBD2|TRBV28|TRBJ2-5|NA
TGTGCCAGCAGAAGCGGACTAGCGGGAGCAGAGACCCAGTACTTC
CASRSGLAGAETQYF
>TRBD2|TRBV3-1/TRBV3-2|TRBJ2-7|NA
TGTGCCAGCAGCGCCCAGACTAGCGGGACCTACGAGCAGTACTTC
CASSAQTSGTYEQYF
>NA|TRBV10-3|TRBJ1-1|NA
TGTGCCATCAGTGATTCTTCCAACAGGGACACTGAAGCTTTCTTT
CAISDSSNRDTEAFF
>NA|TRBV7-2|TRBJ2-1|NA
TGTGCCAGCAGCCCTTGGGCAGATTCCTACAATGAGCAGTTCTTC
CASSPWADSYNEQFF
>NA|TRBV18|TRBJ1-2|few
TGTGCCAGCTCACCGGGTCGGGGAGCTAACTATGGCTACACCTTC
CASSPGRGANYGYTF
>NA|TRBV27|TRBJ1-5|NA
TGTGCCAGCAGTTTGGTAGGAGATTTTAGCAATCAGCCCCAGCATTTT
CASSLVGDFSNQPQHF
>NA|TRBV18|TRBJ2-7|NA
TGTGCCAGCTCTCGGGCGGCAGGGGCCTACGAGCAGTACTTC
CASSRAAGAYEQYF
>NA|TRBV9|TRBJ2-5|once
TGTGCCAGCAGCGTAGGAACAGCCGAAATAGGCGAGACCCAGTACTTC
CASSVGTAEIGETQYF
>TRBD1|TRBV6-5|TRBJ2-5|NA
TGTGCCAGCAGCCCAGACAGGGGGAGGGAGACCCAGTACTTC
CASSPDRGRETQYF
>TRBD1|TRBV7-2|TRBJ1-6|NA
TGTGCCAGCAGCCCGACAGGGGGGTTTACACCCCTCCACTTT
CASSPTGGFTPLHF
>NA|TRBV6-5|TRBJ2-1|NA
TGTGCCAGCAGGGAGGGGGCTAAGGGCAATGAGCAGTTCTTC
CASREGAKGNEQFF
>NA|TRBV5-1|TRBJ1-6|NA
TGCGCCAGCAGGTCAGGGGAAAGGGATTCACCCCTCCACTTT
CASRSGERDSPLHF
>NA|TRBV5-1|TRBJ2-7|NA
TGCGCCAGCAGCTTACAGGGTCCAAGGAACGAGCAGTACTTC
CASSLQGPRNEQYF
>TRBD2|TRBV7-8|TRBJ2-2|NA
TGTGCCAGCAGCCATACTCTAGCGGGAGCGGTTGGCACCGGGGAGCTGTTTTTT
CASSHTLAGAVGTGELFF
>NA|TRBV30|TRBJ1-6|NA
TGTGCCTGGATTTCGGCAGGGCGAGATTCACCCCTCCACTTT
CAWISAGRDSPLHF
>NA|TRBV19|TRBJ1-2|many
TGTGCCAGTAGTATAGGGGGGGGTAACTATGGCTACACCTTC
CASSIGGGNYGYTF
>NA|TRBV19|TRBJ1-6|NA
TGTGCCAGTAGTGAGGAGTCGGCTAATTCACCCCTCCACTTT
CASSEESANSPLHF
>TRBD2|TRBV7-2|TRBJ2-2|NA
TGTGCCAGCAGCCTGACTAGCGGGGGAGCCGGGGAGCTGTTTTTT
CASSLTSGGAGELFF
>TRBD2|TRBV9|TRBJ2-7|NA
TGTGCCAGCAGCGCCCTAGCGGGAGGGCCGTACGAGCAGTACTTC
CASSALAGGPYEQYF
>NA|TRBV20-1|TRBJ1-4|NA
TGCAGTGCTAGTTCGAGTGAAAAACTGTTTTTT
CSASSSEKLFF
>NA|TRBV19|TRBJ2-3|many
TGTGCCAGTATGGCGGCAGATACGCAGTATTTT
CASMAADTQYF
>NA|TRBV5-1|TRBJ2-1|NA
TGCGCCAGCACCTCGGACTGGGGTATAACGTATGAGCAGTTCTTC
CASTSDWGITYEQFF
>NA|TRBV3-1/TRBV3-2|TRBJ1-2|many
TGTGCCAGCAGCCAAGATCCGGGAATCGGTGGCTACACCTTC
CASSQDPGIGGYTF
>NA|TRBV24-1|TRBJ2-5|NA
TGTGCCACCGGCAAAGAAGAGACCCAGTACTTC
CATGKEETQYF
>TRBD1|TRBV6-1|TRBJ1-4|NA
TGTGCCAGCAGTGATGGGACAGTTACGCGAAAACTGTTTTTT
CASSDGTVTRKLFF
>TRBD2|TRBV5-1|TRBJ2-3|NA
TGCGCCAGCAGGGCGGCGGGAGGCCGGGATACGCAGTATTTT
CASRAAGGRDTQYF
>TRBD1|TRBV4-1|TRBJ2-2|NA
TGCGCCAGCAGCCAGCCCTCCCCGGGACAGGGGGCGGCCGCGAACACCGGGGAGCTGTTTTTT
CASSQPSPGQGAAANTGELFF
>NA|TRBV7-9|TRBJ1-2|NA
TGTGCCAGCAGCTTAGTACAGAACTATGGCTACACCTTC
CASSLVQNYGYTF
>NA|TRBV15|TRBJ2-6|NA
TGTGCCACCAGCGCGACCCGGCAGGGGCTAGCTACTGGGGCCAACGTCCTGACTTTC
CATSATRQGLATGANVLTF
>TRBD1|TRBV5-4|TRBJ1-4|NA
TGTGCCAGCAGCCGGGGACAGCCTAATGAAAAACTGTTTTTT
CASSRGQPNEKLFF
>NA|TRBV15|TRBJ2-1|NA
TGTGCCACCAGCAGAGATCTTTATAACAATGAGCAGTTCTTC
CATSRDLYNNEQFF
>NA|TRBV5-4|TRBJ1-5|NA
TGTGCCAGCAGCTCAAGCTCCGATCAGCCCCAGCATTTT
CASSSSSDQPQHF
>NA|TRBV4-1|TRBJ2-4|NA
TGCGCCAGCAGCCAATGGGACAAGACGTTTACCAAAAACATTCAGTACTTC
CASSQWDKTFTKNIQYF
>NA|TRBV15|TRBJ1-4|NA
TGTGCCACCAACTCAATGGGGGGGGAAAAACTGTTTTTT
CATNSMGGEKLFF
>TRBD2|TRBV5-1|TRBJ2-1|few
TGCGCCAGCAGCCCACGGGCTGGGAGCGGGAGTTGGACCAATGAGCAGTTCTTC
CASSPRAGSGSWTNEQFF
>TRBD1|TRBV5-1|TRBJ2-1|NA
TGCGCCAGCAGCTTCGAGGGACAGGGGGCCAATGAGCAGTTCTTC
CASSFEGQGANEQFF
>NA|TRBV21-1|TRBJ2-2|once
TGTGCCAGCAGCAAAAGAGACACCGGGGAGCTGTTTTTT
CASSKRDTGELFF
>TRBD1|TRBV2|TRBJ1-1|NA
TGTGCCAGCAGAGCGGACAGGGGCGACACTGAAGCTTTCTTT
CASRADRGDTEAFF
>TRBD1|TRBV3-1/TRBV3-2|TRBJ1-6|NA
TGTGCCAGCAGCCAACTTCCAGGGGACAGCTCCTATAATTCACCCCTCCACTTT
CASSQLPGDSSYNSPLHF
>NA|TRBV12-3/TRBV12-4|TRBJ2-3|NA
TGTGCCAGCACCGGTACAGATACGCAGTATTTT
CASTGTDTQYF
>TRBD1|TRBV6-1|TRBJ2-7|NA
TGTGCCAGCAGTGAACTCACAGGGGGCCTCTCCTACGAGCAGTACTTC
CASSELTGGLSYEQYF
>TRBD2|TRBV30|TRBJ2-3|few
TGTGCCTGGAGTGCCCGACTAGCGGGAGTGGGAGATACGCAGTATTTT
CAWSARLAGVGDTQYF